Following are 13 T cell receptor beta chains from one sample sequenced in a study of T cell changes during pregnancy in multiple sclerosis. Sequencing used immunoSEQ multiplex PCR; TCRdb keeps in-frame clones, though not all of them. Of some 63,000 clones listed, 91% were seen once; the top ten hold around 0.85%. The input for sequencing was peripheral blood, taken before pregnancy. The source is a female donor with multiple sclerosis, enrolled in a pregnancy study.

The chain recombines TRBV9 with TRBJ1-2; D gene ambiguous. The CDR3 is 16 residues long. From germline, CDR1 is SGDLS and CDR2 YYNGEE. V was cut by 3 bases and J by 4 bases, with 19 bases left in between. CDR3 amino acids: CASSAAPGRMGYGYTF. DNA for the CDR3: TGTGCCAGCAGCGCGGCGCCGGGGAGGATGGGCTATGGCTACACCTTC.

The rearrangement uses TRBV7-6 and TRBJ2-5, with 7 bases matching TRBD1. CDR3 length equals 14 residues. Trimming cost V 1 base and J 4 bases; bases outside gene matches: 3. Germline lookup yields CDR1 SGHVS and CDR2 FNYEAQ. In nucleotides, the CDR3 is TGTGCCAGCAGCTTAGTTTCAGGGGGAGAGACCCAGTACTTC. It is translated as CASSLVSGGETQYF.

V is TRBV7-6 and J is TRBJ2-5, with 11 bases aligning to TRBD2. The CDR3 totals 15 residues. Germline values: CDR1 SGHVS, CDR2 FNYEAQ. Losses at the gene ends were 0 bases for V and 4 bases for J; bases not matched to a gene: 1. The CDR3 region is CASSLALAGGETQYF. CDR3 coding DNA: TGTGCCAGCAGCTTAGCGCTAGCGGGGGGAGAGACCCAGTACTTC.

This rearrangement joins TRBV10-3 to TRBJ2-7; maybe TRBD1 (5 bases). The CDR3 sequence is 13 residues long. V lost 6 bases, J lost 4 bases, and 13 bases lay in between. Germline V gives CDR1 ENHRY, CDR2 SYGVKD. As DNA, the CDR3 is TGTGCCATCAGCATAAACAGGCTATACGAGCAGTACTTC. Its translation: CAISINRLYEQYF.

The chain uses TRBV7-8 and TRBJ2-5; the match to TRBD1 covers 7 bases. The CDR3 loop spans 14 amino acids. Germline CDR1 and CDR2: SGHVS and FQNEAQ. Trimming at V came to 2 bases and at J to 5 bases, leaving 5 bases not matched to a gene. The CDR3 coding sequence is TGTGCCAGCAGCTTAATACAGGGGTGGGAGACCCAGTACTTC. It yields the protein CASSLIQGWETQYF.

The V call is TRBV7-9, the J call TRBJ2-5; 11 bases align to TRBD2. Germline lookup yields CDR1 SEHNR and CDR2 FQNEAQ (reference sequence). The CDR3 is made up of 16 amino acids. V gave up 0 bases and J gave up 7 bases; unmatched junction bases: 7. The CDR3 sequence is CASSLATSGEWGTQYF. The CDR3 DNA reads as TGTGCCAGCAGCTTAGCGACTAGCGGGGAGTGGGGGACCCAGTACTTC.

V usage is TRBV4-2 and J usage is TRBJ1-2; 8 nucleotides align to TRBD1. CDR1 LGHNA and CDR2 YNFKEQ come from the germline V gene. The CDR3 is made up of 18 amino acids. V trimming: 0 bases; J trimming: 1 base; junction bases outside the gene matches: 10. CDR3 residues: CASSQDFNRGGVNYGYTF. DNA for the CDR3: TGTGCCAGCAGCCAAGATTTTAACAGGGGGGGGGTTAACTATGGCTACACCTTC.

The V call is TRBV9, the J call TRBJ1-1, with D perhaps TRBD1 (5 bases). V shed 1 base and J shed 5 bases, with 9 bases lying between them. Germline V gives CDR1 SGDLS, CDR2 YYNGEE. This CDR3 comprises 13 residues. DNA of the CDR3: TGTGCCAGCAGCGTACAGGGCCGTACTGAAGCTTTCTTT. It translates to CASSVQGRTEAFF.

The CDR3 loop reads CASSPGQGAGTEAFF. The DNA for the CDR3 is TGTGCCAGCAGCCCTGGACAGGGGGCGGGCACTGAAGCTTTCTTT. The chain couples TRBV7-9 to TRBJ1-1; 11 nucleotides match TRBD1. Germline V gives CDR1 SEHNR, CDR2 FQNEAQ (reference sequence). The CDR3 length is 15 residues. The J segment lost 4 bases and the V segment lost 5 bases, leaving 6 bases of the junction unmatched.

This sequence joins TRBV6-1 and TRBJ2-1; TRBD2 agrees at 10 bases. Per the germline V gene, CDR1 is MNHNS and CDR2 is SASEGT. With 4 bases clipped from V and 2 bases from J, the junction kept 17 bases outside the gene matches. The CDR3 sequence is 20 residues long. In DNA form, the CDR3 reads TGTGCCAGCAGTGCCGGACCCCCGGCTAGCGGGAGAATCACCTACAATGAGCAGTTCTTC. It yields the protein CASSAGPPASGRITYNEQFF.

The rearrangement links TRBV10-3 to TRBJ2-3; 12 nucleotides line up with TRBD2. The trim removed 6 bases at V and 3 bases at J, leaving 7 bases unmatched. From germline, CDR1 is ENHRY and CDR2 SYGVKD. CDR3 length: 16 amino acids. The CDR3 nucleotides are TGTGCCATCAGAGGAGCTAGCGGGGGGGCAACAGATACGCAGTATTTT. Protein sequence: CAIRGASGGATDTQYF.

The sample holds one count of this clone. The chain joins TRBV30 to TRBJ2-2; 9 positions match TRBD1. The CDR3 spans 14 residues. In germline, CDR1 is GTSNPN, CDR2 SVGIG (reference sequence). The junction had 4 bases not matched to a gene; V was cut back by 7 bases and J by 1 base. CDR3 amino acids: CAYVGQGNTGELFF. DNA for the CDR3: TGTGCCTACGTGGGACAGGGGAACACCGGGGAGCTGTTTTTT.

This chain connects TRBV4-2 to TRBJ2-5; TRBD2 agrees at 7 bases. Germline assignment: CDR1 LGHNA and CDR2 YNFKEQ. J gave up 3 bases and V 9 bases, and 13 bases lay outside the gene matches. CDR3 length equals 15 residues. CDR3: CASCLSGAAEETQYF. DNA of the CDR3: TGTGCCAGTTGCCTCAGCGGGGCCGCGGAAGAGACCCAGTACTTC.